The next 9 T cell receptor beta chains were all read from a single sample in a study of Graves' ophthalmopathy and Graves' hyperthyroidism. RNA transcripts were the template, and TCR beta CDR3 regions were amplified from them. The first-round RT-PCR employed HTBI primers together with the Qiagen OneStep RT-PCR kit. A multiplex PCR was then performed as the second round. MiXCR, run by TCRdb on the multiplex PCR reads, gives a single entry per CDR3 protein. Among around 1.1 million distinct CDR3 sequences listed, approximately 35% were seen once. Sequencing input: peripheral blood or thyroid tissue (not recorded which). All receptors derive from an adult man with Graves' hyperthyroidism.

This clonotype was observed many times. V and J are TRBV19 and TRBJ2-6, with D hard to call. Germline assignment: CDR1 LNHDA and CDR2 SQIVND (reference sequence). The CDR3 extends over 15 amino acids. V gave up 9 bases and J gave up 3 bases, with 15 bases separating them. CDR3 region: CASETNSDGANVLTF. Here the CDR3 DNA reads TGTGCCAGCGAAACCAACAGTGATGGGGCCAACGTCCTGACTTTC.

This clonotype has only a few counts. The chain has TRBV5-1 and TRBJ1-1; 8 nucleotides match TRBD1. This CDR3 has 15 residues. From germline, CDR1 is SGHRS and CDR2 YFSETQ. The J segment lost 5 bases and the V segment lost 3 bases, leaving 9 bases of the junction unmatched. CDR3 sequence: CASSWQGAGGTEAFF. The CDR3 DNA follows: TGCGCCAGCAGCTGGCAGGGGGCGGGAGGAACTGAAGCTTTCTTT.

The sample holds many counts of this clonotype. The V and J genes are TRBV19 and TRBJ2-7, with 9 nucleotides matching TRBD1. The ends lost 5 bases at V and 5 bases at J; junction bases unmatched: 19. From germline, CDR1 is LNHDA and CDR2 SQIVND (reference sequence). CDR3 length: 18 residues. The CDR3 region is CASSLRGAGTGLTDEQYF. The CDR3, as DNA: TGTGCCAGTAGTCTCCGTGGGGCCGGGACAGGGCTTACCGACGAGCAGTACTTC.

As to this clonotype: An end of the junction differs from the germline gene, which may be a read error. V usage is TRBV7-9 and J usage is TRBJ2-7, with unresolved D. The CDR3 spans 14 residues. Germline V gene data show CDR1 as SEHNR and CDR2 as FQNEAQ (reference sequence). CDR3 region: CASSQELQSYEQYF. CDR3 in DNA: TGCGCCAGCAGCCAAGAGCTACAGTCCTACGAGCAGTACTTC.

V is TRBV29-1 and J is TRBJ2-7; 12 bases match TRBD1. The CDR3 sequence is 11 residues long. Germline values: CDR1 SQVTM, CDR2 ANQGSEA. The trim removed 7 bases at V and 6 bases at J, leaving 1 base unmatched. The CDR3: CSGGQGAEQYF. The CDR3 DNA is TGCAGCGGGGGACAGGGGGCCGAGCAGTACTTC.

This clonotype was detected ten times or more. The chain has TRBV7-6 and TRBJ1-4; 10 bases line up with TRBD1. Germline V gives CDR1 SGHVS, CDR2 FNYEAQ. With V trimmed by 1 base and J by 0 bases, 5 bases remained unmatched. The CDR3 runs to 18 residues. Written as DNA, the CDR3 is TGTGCCAGCAGCTTAGGCAGGACAGGGGGAGCAACTAATGAAAAACTGTTTTTT. It is translated as CASSLGRTGGATNEKLFF.

In its sample, this clonotype was seen a few times. This rearrangement joins TRBV20-1 to TRBJ2-7; D call uncertain. V shed 1 base and J shed 2 bases, with 15 bases lying between them. Germline loops: CDR1 DFQATT, CDR2 SNEGSKA (reference sequence). The CDR3 sequence is 15 residues long. The CDR3 DNA is TGCAGTGCTAGAGCCCTCTGGCGCCCCACCTACGAGCAGTACTTC. Amino acids: CSARALWRPTYEQYF.

This clonotype was seen repeatedly, ten times or more. The genes are TRBV2 and TRBJ1-2; D ambiguous. Looked up from germline, CDR1 is SNHLY and CDR2 is FYNNEI. The V gene lost 4 bases and the J gene lost 0 bases, with 6 bases spanning the gap. CDR3 length equals 13 residues. CDR3 sequence: CASSGGPNYGYTF. CDR3 DNA sequence: TGTGCCAGCAGTGGTGGTCCTAACTATGGCTACACCTTC.

This clonotype was counted at least ten times. The chain links TRBV20-1 to TRBJ2-6; D uncertain. This CDR3 region has 12 residues. The germline V gene has CDR1 DFQATT and CDR2 SNEGSKA (reference sequence). Between the trimmed V and J ends, which lost 6 bases and 2 bases, there was a span of 5 bases. As DNA, the CDR3 is TGCAGTGCCTTGGCTGGGGCCAACGTCCTGACTTTC. Translating gives CSALAGANVLTF.